This TCR beta chain comes out of a study of cytomegalovirus exposure and HLA in healthy donors. Each donor's status was that of a healthy bone marrow donor. With respect to this clone: Its antigen remains unknown.

The PCR contained 60 Vbeta and 13 Jbeta primers. Here immunoSEQ multiplex PCR was the method, and the copy in TCRdb shows in-frame clones only, minus some. The sample consists of 150,000 to 200,000 clones, roughly 83% of them appearing once. Findings and caveats of the study: TCR beta V segments were, for the most part, productive about 87% or about 30% of the time in an earlier analysis. Most CMV-associated TCR beta chains were later found to appear HLA-restricted.

The receptor was derived from a woman aged 18 to 35 in good health and CMV-seronegative. The sequenced sample consisted of PBMCs.

CDR3 amino acids: CASSSTVSNQPQHF. The CDR3 nucleotides are TGTGCCAGCAGTTCCACGGTCAGCAATCAGCCCCAGCATTTT. This chain connects TRBV27 to TRBJ1-5, with no clear D. Deletions cut 4 bases from V and 1 base from J, with 8 bases between. CDR1 and CDR2 from the germline V gene are MNHEY and SMNVEV (reference sequence). This CDR3 has 14 residues.